This entry features one T cell receptor beta chain sequence. Its antigen is unidentified. The data stem from a study of cytomegalovirus exposure and HLA in healthy donors. Study-level points and caveats: Most observed TCR sequences were rare, whereas some public TCRs were detected in many donors. Overall, roughly 160 TCR beta chains were annotated as cytomegalovirus-associated. The TCR clusters that emerged in the first cohort tended, a later analysis found, to co-occur in the 110 or so validation repertoires.

Germline CDR1 and CDR2: LNHNV and YYDKDF (reference sequence). This CDR3 contains 15 residues. The J segment lost 5 bases and the V segment lost 0 bases, leaving 7 bases of the junction unmatched. Produced via immunoSEQ multiplex PCR; TCRdb's table is partial and in-frame only. The sample contains 55,000 to 80,000 clones, 85% to 95% of which appear only once. Sequences were obtained from PBMCs. This clonotype was sampled from a woman aged 18-29 years in good health and CMV-seropositive. V usage is TRBV15 and J usage is TRBJ2-7; 7 positions agree with TRBD1. The CDR3 coding sequence is TGTGCCACCAGCAGAGATCGGGCACAGGGGAACGAGCAGTACTTC. This codes for CATSRDRAQGNEQYF.